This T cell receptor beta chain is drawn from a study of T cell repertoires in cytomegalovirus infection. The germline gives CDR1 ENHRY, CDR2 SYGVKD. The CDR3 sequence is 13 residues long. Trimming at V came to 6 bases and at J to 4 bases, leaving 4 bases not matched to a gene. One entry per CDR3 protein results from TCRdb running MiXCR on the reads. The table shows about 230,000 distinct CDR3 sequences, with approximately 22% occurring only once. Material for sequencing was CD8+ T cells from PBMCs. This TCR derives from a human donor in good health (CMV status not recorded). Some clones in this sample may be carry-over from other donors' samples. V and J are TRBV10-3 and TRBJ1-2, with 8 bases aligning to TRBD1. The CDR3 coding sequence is TGTGCCATCAGGACAGGGGAGGGCTATGGCTACACCTTC. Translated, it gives CAIRTGEGYGYTF.